The rows below give T cell receptor beta chains drawn from one sample of a study of regulatory T cells in long-lasting Graves disease. MiXCR, run by TCRdb on the multiplex PCR reads, gives a single entry per CDR3 protein. The data hold hundreds of thousands of distinct CDR3 sequences, with approximately 12% observed a single time. The same data also contributed to another study, on T cells in Graves' hyperthyroidism and ophthalmopathy.

The sequencing here drew on peripheral blood mononuclear cells (PBMCs), taken at new diagnosis, from a patient treated with antithyroid drugs. The receptor set was obtained from a woman aged 25 to 39 with Graves disease. Both conserved end residues are part of each CDR3. The D gene is left open where the match is weak. Size is omitted from some rows. Given values are once, few, many or a class for expanded clones.

CDR3 protein | CDR3 DNA | clone size | J gene | V gene | D gene
CASEGTLQYEQYF | TGTGCCAGCGAGGGAACCCTACAGTACGAGCAGTACTTC | . | TRBJ2-7 | TRBV2 | .
CASSPVREENEKLFF | TGTGCCAGCTCACCAGTCCGGGAAGAAAATGAAAAACTGTTTTTT | many | TRBJ1-4 | TRBV18 | .
CASSLGFSVGSIKETQYF | TGTGCCAGCAGCTTAGGGTTCTCGGTCGGCTCGATCAAGGAGACCCAGTACTTC | . | TRBJ2-5 | TRBV11-3 | .
CSARDPSGGTGELFF | TGCAGTGCTAGAGATCCAAGCGGGGGAACCGGGGAGCTGTTTTTT | many | TRBJ2-2 | TRBV20-1 | TRBD2
CASSRTGWDTEAFF | TGTGCCAGCAGCCGGACGGGGTGGGACACTGAAGCTTTCTTT | many | TRBJ1-1 | TRBV5-6 | .
CASSVDSFSGELFF | TGTGCCAGCAGCGTAGATTCCTTCTCCGGGGAGCTGTTTTTT | few | TRBJ2-2 | TRBV9 | .
CASSRRETGTGELFF | TGTGCCAGCAGTCGACGGGAGACAGGGACCGGGGAGCTGTTTTTT | many | TRBJ2-2 | TRBV12-3/TRBV12-4 | .
CASSLDRGQEYF | TGTGCCAGCAGCCTCGACAGGGGGCAAGAGTATTTT | many | TRBJ2-3 | TRBV6-1 | TRBD1
CASSLSVASGNNEQYF | TGTGCCAGCAGTTTATCGGTGGCTAGCGGGAATAACGAGCAGTACTTC | many | TRBJ2-7 | TRBV27 | TRBD2
CASSFKDSEYEQYF | TGTGCCAGCAGTTTTAAGGACAGTGAATACGAGCAGTACTTC | many | TRBJ2-7 | TRBV28 | .
CASSPGSAGAYEQYF | TGTGCCAGCAGCCCTGGGTCCGCGGGGGCCTACGAGCAGTACTTC | . | TRBJ2-7 | TRBV13 | TRBD2
CAWSVPSYGYTF | TGTGCCTGGAGTGTACCGAGCTATGGCTACACCTTC | . | TRBJ1-2 | TRBV30 | .
CASSLIIADPYGYTF | TGTGCCAGCAGCTTAATTATCGCAGACCCCTATGGCTACACCTTC | . | TRBJ1-2 | TRBV7-9 | .
CASSLDGNTYGYTF | TGTGCCAGCAGCTTAGATGGCAATACCTATGGCTACACCTTC | few | TRBJ1-2 | TRBV7-9 | .
CSARGKSEAFF | TGCAGTGCTAGAGGAAAGTCTGAAGCTTTCTTT | few | TRBJ1-1 | TRBV20-1 | .
CATSARDRNYGYTF | TGTGCCACCAGCGCCCGGGACCGAAACTATGGCTACACCTTC | many | TRBJ1-2 | TRBV24-1 | .
CASGGANYGYTF | TGTGCCAGCGGGGGTGCTAACTATGGCTACACCTTC | many | TRBJ1-2 | TRBV2 | .
CASRVWRESSYEQYF | TGTGCCAGCAGAGTTTGGCGGGAGTCCTCCTACGAGCAGTACTTC | many | TRBJ2-7 | TRBV2 | TRBD2
CASSHGSLPHNYGYTF | TGTGCCAGCAGCCATGGGAGCCTCCCCCATAACTATGGCTACACCTTC | many | TRBJ1-2 | TRBV9 | .
CASSLLGSAEAFF | TGTGCCAGCAGCTTGCTAGGAAGCGCTGAAGCTTTCTTT | many | TRBJ1-1 | TRBV5-5 | .
CAWSTFGSFYGYTF | TGTGCCTGGAGTACGTTCGGGAGCTTCTATGGCTACACCTTC | many | TRBJ1-2 | TRBV30 | .
CSARAGFRGYEQYF | TGCAGTGCTAGGGCGGGATTCAGGGGTTACGAGCAGTACTTC | . | TRBJ2-7 | TRBV20-1 | .
CASSILGEYLDEQFF | TGTGCCAGTAGTATCCTTGGCGAGTACTTGGATGAGCAGTTCTTC | . | TRBJ2-1 | TRBV19 | .
CAWRRPVNSPLHF | TGTGCCTGGAGAAGGCCAGTGAACTCACCCCTCCACTTT | many | TRBJ1-6 | TRBV30 | .
CASTQIDRGRDEQFF | TGTGCCAGTACCCAGATAGACAGGGGGCGGGATGAGCAGTTCTTC | . | TRBJ2-1 | TRBV19 | TRBD1
CASSRVGLADYNEQFF | TGCGCCAGCAGCCGTGTGGGGCTAGCGGATTACAATGAGCAGTTCTTC | few | TRBJ2-1 | TRBV4-1 | TRBD2
CASSQEGTGRYGYTF | TGCGCCAGCAGCCAAGAGGGTACGGGTCGCTATGGCTACACCTTC | few | TRBJ1-2 | TRBV4-3 | .
CASVWSGVASYNEQFF | TGTGCCAGCGTGTGGAGCGGGGTGGCCTCCTACAATGAGCAGTTCTTC | many | TRBJ2-1 | TRBV6-2/TRBV6-3 | TRBD2
CSVLQNYGYTF | TGCAGCGTGCTTCAGAACTATGGCTACACCTTC | few | TRBJ1-2 | TRBV29-1 | .
CASSGDRQTQYF | TGTGCCAGCAGCGGGGACCGACAGACCCAGTACTTC | few | TRBJ2-5 | TRBV5-4 | .
CASSPRGANEQFF | TGTGCCAGCTCACCACGGGGGGCCAATGAGCAGTTCTTC | many | TRBJ2-1 | TRBV18 | .
CSARDPSRGSFSYEQYF | TGCAGTGCTAGAGACCCCTCCCGTGGTAGCTTCTCCTACGAGCAGTACTTC | few | TRBJ2-7 | TRBV20-1 | .
CASSPTGLQREKLFF | TGTGCCAGCAGTCCCACAGGTCTACAGAGGGAAAAACTGTTTTTT | many | TRBJ1-4 | TRBV7-9 | .
CASSSTWEPRETQYF | TGTGCCAGCAGCTCTACGTGGGAACCGAGGGAGACCCAGTACTTC | . | TRBJ2-5 | TRBV7-9 | .
CASSPLGRAEYNEQFF | TGTGCCAGCAGCCCCCTCGGGCGGGCGGAGTACAATGAGCAGTTCTTC | many | TRBJ2-1 | TRBV9 | .
CSARYLGEQYF | TGCAGTGCTAGATACCTAGGGGAGCAGTACTTC | many | TRBJ2-7 | TRBV20-1 | .
CASRTGPDHWPQHF | TGTGCCAGCAGGACAGGGCCTGATCATTGGCCCCAGCATTTT | many | TRBJ1-5 | TRBV27 | TRBD1
CASSSSGTRSYEQYF | TGTGCCAGCAGCTCATCCGGGACTAGGTCCTACGAGCAGTACTTC | many | TRBJ2-7 | TRBV7-9 | TRBD2
CATSDPGTGLNEQFF | TGTGCCACCAGTGACCCTGGGACAGGGTTAAATGAGCAGTTCTTC | few | TRBJ2-1 | TRBV24-1 | TRBD1
CASSKLWGEGKNIQYF | TGCGCCAGCAGCAAGTTATGGGGGGAAGGCAAAAACATTCAGTACTTC | few | TRBJ2-4 | TRBV4-1 | .